A single sample gave rise to the 6 T cell receptor beta chains below, sequenced in a study of cytomegalovirus exposure and HLA in healthy donors. 60 Vbeta and 13 Jbeta primers were used in PCR. Generated by immunoSEQ multiplex PCR, the TCRdb table keeps only in-frame clones and is missing some. The data show 150,000 to 200,000 clones, approximately 70% seen once. The sample comprised PBMCs. Receptors originate from a man in his forties in good health and CMV-seropositive.

This clone has just a few counts. The chain combines TRBV7-2 with TRBJ2-2, with D unclear. The ends were cut back, 1 base at V and 5 bases at J, with 8 bases in the middle. This CDR3 contains 14 residues. CDR1 and CDR2 from the germline V gene are SGHTA and FQGNSA. CDR3 sequence: CASSLVVGTGELFF. As DNA, the CDR3 is TGTGCCAGCAGCTTAGTTGTCGGTACCGGGGAGCTGTTTTTT.

As regards this clone: The junction departs from the called germline gene at one end, perhaps through a read error. The rearrangement links TRBV7-9 to TRBJ1-5; D possibly corresponds to TRBD1 (6 bases). The CDR3 is 17 amino acids. Germline loops: CDR1 SEHNR, CDR2 FQNEAQ (reference sequence). The CDR3 reads CSSSSGLRGGYNQPQHF. The CDR3 coding sequence is TGTTCCAGCAGCTCCGGTCTGAGGGGGGGGTACAATCAGCCCCAGCATTTT. The full variable domain, its missing parts supplied by reference TRBV7-9 and TRBJ1-5, is DTGVSQNPRHKITKRGQNVTFRCDPISEHNRLYWYRQTLGQGPEFLTYFQNEAQLEKSRLLSDRFSAERPKGSFSTLEIQRTEQGDSAMYLCSSSSGLRGGYNQPQHFGDGTRLSIL.

This clone has more than one count but fewer than ten. The rearrangement links TRBV4-1 to TRBJ2-7; TRBD1 is a possible D gene (6 bases). CDR1 is MGHRA and CDR2 is YSYEKL in the germline V gene. This CDR3 has 15 residues. Trimming stripped 4 bases from V and 0 bases from J, with 13 bases between. The CDR3 here is CASSPQGTSSYEQYF. CDR3 nucleotide sequence: TGCGCCAGCAGCCCACAGGGAACCAGCTCCTACGAGCAGTACTTC.

The chain combines TRBV30 with TRBJ1-6, with a possible D match to TRBD1 (5 bases). The germline V and J ends were trimmed by 4 bases and 7 bases, with 14 bases remaining between them. The CDR3 totals 14 residues. The germline V gene has CDR1 GTSNPN and CDR2 SVGIG (reference sequence). The DNA of the CDR3 is TGTGCCTGGATCAGTTCCTCAGGGAATTCACCCCTCCACTTT. This translates into CAWISSSGNSPLHF.

V is TRBV5-1 and J is TRBJ2-7; TRBD1 aligns across 9 bases. Per the germline V gene, CDR1 is SGHRS and CDR2 is YFSETQ. The CDR3 is made up of 15 amino acids. V dropped 4 bases and J dropped 6; count of bases not matched to a gene: 11. The CDR3 DNA reads TGCGCCAGCAGCATAACCGGGACAGGGATCGTCGAGCAGTACTTC. Encoded protein: CASSITGTGIVEQYF.

This clone came up once. The chain combines TRBV4-2 with TRBJ2-4; 7 bases match TRBD2. V was clipped by 1 base and J by 8 bases; unmatched bases: 5. Germline V lookup: CDR1 LGHNA, CDR2 YNFKEQ. The CDR3 covers 14 residues. This chain's CDR3 is CASSQGEGRDIQYF. For the CDR3, the DNA is TGTGCCAGCAGCCAAGGGGAGGGGAGGGACATTCAGTACTTC.